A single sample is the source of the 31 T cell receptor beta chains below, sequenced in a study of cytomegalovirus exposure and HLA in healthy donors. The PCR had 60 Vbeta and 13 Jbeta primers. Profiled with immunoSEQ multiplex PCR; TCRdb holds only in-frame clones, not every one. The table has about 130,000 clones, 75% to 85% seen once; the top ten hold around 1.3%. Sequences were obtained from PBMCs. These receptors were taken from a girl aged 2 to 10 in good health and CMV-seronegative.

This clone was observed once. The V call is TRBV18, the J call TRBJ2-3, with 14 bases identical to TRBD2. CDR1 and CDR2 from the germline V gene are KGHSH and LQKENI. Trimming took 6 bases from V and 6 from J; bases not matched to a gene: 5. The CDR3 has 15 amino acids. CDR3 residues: CASSTSGRAGDTQYF. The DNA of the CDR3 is TGTGCCAGCTCGACTAGCGGGAGGGCCGGCGATACGCAGTATTTT.

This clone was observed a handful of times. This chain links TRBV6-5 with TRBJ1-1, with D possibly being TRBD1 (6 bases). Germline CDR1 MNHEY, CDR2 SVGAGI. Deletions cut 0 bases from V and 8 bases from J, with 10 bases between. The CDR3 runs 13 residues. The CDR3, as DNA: TGTGCCAGCAGTTACTCGAACAGGGACGAAGCTTTCTTT. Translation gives CASSYSNRDEAFF.

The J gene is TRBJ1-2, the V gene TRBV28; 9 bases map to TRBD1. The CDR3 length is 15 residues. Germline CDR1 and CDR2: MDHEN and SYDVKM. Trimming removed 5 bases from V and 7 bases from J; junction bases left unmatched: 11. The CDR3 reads CASSPAGTGRPGYTF. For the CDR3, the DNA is TGTGCCAGCAGTCCCGCCGGGACAGGGCGACCTGGCTACACCTTC.

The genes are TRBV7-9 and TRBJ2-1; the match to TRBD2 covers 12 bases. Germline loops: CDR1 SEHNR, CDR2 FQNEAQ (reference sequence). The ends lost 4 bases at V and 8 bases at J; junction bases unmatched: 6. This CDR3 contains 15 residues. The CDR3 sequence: CASSSPSGGAYEQFF. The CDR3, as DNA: TGTGCCAGCAGCTCCCCTAGCGGGGGGGCCTATGAGCAGTTCTTC.

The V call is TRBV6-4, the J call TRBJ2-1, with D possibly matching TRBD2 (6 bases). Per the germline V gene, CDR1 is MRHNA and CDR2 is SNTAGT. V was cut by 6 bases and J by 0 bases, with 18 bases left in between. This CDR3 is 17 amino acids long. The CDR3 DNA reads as TGTGCCAGCAGCCCCGTGGCTAGCGCCCTCTCCTACAATGAGCAGTTCTTC. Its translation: CASSPVASALSYNEQFF.

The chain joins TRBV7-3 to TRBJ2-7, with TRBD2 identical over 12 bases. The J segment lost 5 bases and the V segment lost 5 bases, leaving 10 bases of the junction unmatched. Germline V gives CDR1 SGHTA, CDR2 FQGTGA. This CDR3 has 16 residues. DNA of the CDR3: TGTGCCAGCAGCCGCCCAAAACTAGCGGGGGGTAACGAGCAGTACTTC. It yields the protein CASSRPKLAGGNEQYF.

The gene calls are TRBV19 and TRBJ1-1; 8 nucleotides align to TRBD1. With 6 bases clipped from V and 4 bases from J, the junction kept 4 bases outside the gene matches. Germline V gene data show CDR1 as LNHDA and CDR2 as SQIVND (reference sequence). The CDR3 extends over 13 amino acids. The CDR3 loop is CASSFQGATEAFF. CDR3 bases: TGTGCCAGTAGCTTCCAGGGGGCCACTGAAGCTTTCTTT.

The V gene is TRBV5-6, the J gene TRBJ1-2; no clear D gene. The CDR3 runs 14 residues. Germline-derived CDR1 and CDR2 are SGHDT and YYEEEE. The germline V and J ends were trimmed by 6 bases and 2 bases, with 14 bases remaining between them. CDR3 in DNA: TGTGCCAGCAAAACTACCCCGGGGAACTATGGCTACACCTTC. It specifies CASKTTPGNYGYTF. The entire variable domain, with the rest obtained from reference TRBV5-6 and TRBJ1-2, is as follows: DAGVTQSPTHLIKTRGQQVTLRCSPKSGHDTVSWYQQALGQGPQFIFQYYEEEERQRGNFPDRFSGHQFPNYSSELNVNALLLGDSALYLCASKTTPGNYGYTFGSGTRLTVV.

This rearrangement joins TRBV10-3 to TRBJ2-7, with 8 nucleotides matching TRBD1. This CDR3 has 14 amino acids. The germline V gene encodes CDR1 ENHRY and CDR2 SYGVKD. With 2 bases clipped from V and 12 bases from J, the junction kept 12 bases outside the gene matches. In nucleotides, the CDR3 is TGTGCCATCAGTGAGACGGACAGGGTGTTTGGTTTGTACTTC. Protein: CAISETDRVFGLYF.

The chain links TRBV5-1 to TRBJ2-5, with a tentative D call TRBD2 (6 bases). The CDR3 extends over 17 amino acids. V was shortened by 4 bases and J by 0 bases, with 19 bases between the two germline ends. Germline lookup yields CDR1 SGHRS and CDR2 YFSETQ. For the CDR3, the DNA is TGCGCCAGCAGCCAATATCCGGGACGGGAGTACCAAGAGACCCAGTACTTC. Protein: CASSQYPGREYQETQYF.

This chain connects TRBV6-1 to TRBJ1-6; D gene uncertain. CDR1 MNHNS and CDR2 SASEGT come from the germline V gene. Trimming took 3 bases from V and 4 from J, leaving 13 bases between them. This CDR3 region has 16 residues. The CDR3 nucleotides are TGTGCCAGCAGTGAGAGGCCCTATTTATATAATTCACCCCTCCACTTT. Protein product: CASSERPYLYNSPLHF.

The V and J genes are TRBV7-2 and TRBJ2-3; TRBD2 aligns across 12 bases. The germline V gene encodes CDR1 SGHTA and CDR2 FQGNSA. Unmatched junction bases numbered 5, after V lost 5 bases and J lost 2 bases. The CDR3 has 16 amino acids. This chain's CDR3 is CASSTTSGGLTDTQYF. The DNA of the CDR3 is TGTGCCAGCAGCACGACTAGCGGGGGCCTCACAGATACGCAGTATTTT.

CDR3: CASSQLAGYEQYF. CDR3 nucleotides: TGCGCCAGCAGCCAACTAGCAGGATACGAGCAGTACTTC. This sequence joins TRBV4-1 and TRBJ2-7, with D perhaps TRBD2 (5 bases). The CDR3 runs 13 residues. Trimming removed 2 bases at V and 4 bases at J, with 9 bases between. CDR1 MGHRA and CDR2 YSYEKL come from the germline V gene.

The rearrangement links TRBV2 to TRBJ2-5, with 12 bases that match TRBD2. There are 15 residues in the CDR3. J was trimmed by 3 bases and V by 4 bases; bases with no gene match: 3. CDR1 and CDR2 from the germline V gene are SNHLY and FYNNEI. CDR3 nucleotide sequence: TGTGCCAGCAGTGCTGGACTAGCGGGAAAAGAGACCCAGTACTTC. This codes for CASSAGLAGKETQYF.

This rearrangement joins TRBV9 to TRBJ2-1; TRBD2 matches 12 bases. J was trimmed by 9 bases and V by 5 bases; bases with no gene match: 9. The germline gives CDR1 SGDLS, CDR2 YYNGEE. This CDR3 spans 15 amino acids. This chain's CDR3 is CASSGRLAGVVEQFF. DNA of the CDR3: TGTGCCAGCAGTGGAAGACTAGCGGGAGTTGTTGAGCAGTTCTTC.

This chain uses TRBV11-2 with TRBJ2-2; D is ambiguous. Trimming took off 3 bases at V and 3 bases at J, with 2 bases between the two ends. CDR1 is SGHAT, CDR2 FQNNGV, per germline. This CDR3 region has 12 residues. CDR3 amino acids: CASSFYTGELFF. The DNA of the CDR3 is TGTGCCAGCAGCTTCTACACCGGGGAGCTGTTTTTT.

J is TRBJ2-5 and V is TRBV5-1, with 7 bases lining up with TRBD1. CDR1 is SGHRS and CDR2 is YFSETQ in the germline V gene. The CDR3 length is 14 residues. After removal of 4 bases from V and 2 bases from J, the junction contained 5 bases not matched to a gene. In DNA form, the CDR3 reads TGCGCCAGCAGCCGGACAGGTGGGCAAGAGACCCAGTACTTC. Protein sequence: CASSRTGGQETQYF.

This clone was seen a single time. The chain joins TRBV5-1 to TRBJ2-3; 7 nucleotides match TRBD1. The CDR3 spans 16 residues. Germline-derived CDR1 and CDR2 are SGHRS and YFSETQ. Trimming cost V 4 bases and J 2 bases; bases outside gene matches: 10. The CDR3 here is CASSAGTAKVTDTQYF. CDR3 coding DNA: TGCGCCAGCAGCGCCGGGACAGCGAAGGTCACAGATACGCAGTATTTT.

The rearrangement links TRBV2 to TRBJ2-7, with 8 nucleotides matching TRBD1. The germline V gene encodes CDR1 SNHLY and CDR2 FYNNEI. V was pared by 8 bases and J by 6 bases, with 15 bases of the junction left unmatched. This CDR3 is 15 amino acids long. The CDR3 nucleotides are TGTGCCAGCTCCAATAACGGACAGGGTAGTAGCGAGCAGTACTTC. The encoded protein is CASSNNGQGSSEQYF. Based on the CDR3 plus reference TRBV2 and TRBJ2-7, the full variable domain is EPEVTQTPSHQVTQMGQEVILRCVPISNHLYFYWYRQILGQKVEFLVSFYNNEISEKSEIFDDQFSVERPDGSNFTLKIRSTKLEDSAMYFCASSNNGQGSSEQYFGPGTRLTVT.

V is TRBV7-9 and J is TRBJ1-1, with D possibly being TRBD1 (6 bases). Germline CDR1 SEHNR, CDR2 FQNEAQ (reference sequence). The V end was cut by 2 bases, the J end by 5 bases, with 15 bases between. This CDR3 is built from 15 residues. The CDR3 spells CASSLSQGLGTEAFF. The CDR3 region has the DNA TGTGCCAGCAGCTTAAGCCAGGGGTTGGGGACTGAAGCTTTCTTT.

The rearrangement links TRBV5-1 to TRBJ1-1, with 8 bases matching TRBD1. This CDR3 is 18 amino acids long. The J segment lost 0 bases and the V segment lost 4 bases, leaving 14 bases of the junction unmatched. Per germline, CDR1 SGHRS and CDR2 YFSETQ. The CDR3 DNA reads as TGCGCCAGCAGCCGGGGGACAGGAATGGCAGAGGTGAACACTGAAGCTTTCTTT. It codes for CASSRGTGMAEVNTEAFF.

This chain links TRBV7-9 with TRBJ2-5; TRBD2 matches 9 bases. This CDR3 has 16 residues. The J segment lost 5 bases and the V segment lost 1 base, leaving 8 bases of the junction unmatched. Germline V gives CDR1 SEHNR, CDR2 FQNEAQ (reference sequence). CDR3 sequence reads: CASSLGVSGRGETQYF. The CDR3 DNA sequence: TGTGCCAGCAGCTTAGGGGTTAGCGGGAGAGGTGAGACCCAGTACTTC.

The CDR3 DNA sequence: TGTGCCAGCAGCCGCGACTACGAGCAGTACTTC. Translation: CASSRDYEQYF. The chain has TRBV13 and TRBJ2-7; no firm D call. V lost 5 bases to trimming and J lost 3 bases, with 5 bases between them. Looked up from germline, CDR1 is PRHDT and CDR2 is FYEKMQ (reference sequence). CDR3 length: 11 amino acids.

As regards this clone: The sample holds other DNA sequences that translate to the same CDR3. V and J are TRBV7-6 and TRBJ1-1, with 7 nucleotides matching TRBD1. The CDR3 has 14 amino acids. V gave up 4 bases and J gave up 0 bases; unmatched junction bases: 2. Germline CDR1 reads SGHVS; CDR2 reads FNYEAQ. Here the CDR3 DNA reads TGTGCCAGCAGCTCGGACAGGTTGAACACTGAAGCTTTCTTT. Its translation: CASSSDRLNTEAFF.

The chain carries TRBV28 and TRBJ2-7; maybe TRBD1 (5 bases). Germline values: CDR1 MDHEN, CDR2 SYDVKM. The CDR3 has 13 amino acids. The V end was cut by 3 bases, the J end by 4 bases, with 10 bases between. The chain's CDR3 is CASSFGAGYEQYF. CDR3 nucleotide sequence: TGTGCCAGCAGTTTTGGGGCAGGGTACGAGCAGTACTTC. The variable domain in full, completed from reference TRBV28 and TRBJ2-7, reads DVKVTQSSRYLVKRTGEKVFLECVQDMDHENMFWYRQDPGLGLRLIYFSYDVKMKEKGDIPEGYSVSREKKERFSLILESASTNQTSMYLCASSFGAGYEQYFGPGTRLTVT.

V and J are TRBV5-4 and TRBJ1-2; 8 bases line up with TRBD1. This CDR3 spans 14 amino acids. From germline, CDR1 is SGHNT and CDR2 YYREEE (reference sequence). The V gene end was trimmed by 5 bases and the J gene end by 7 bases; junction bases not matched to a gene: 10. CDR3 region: CASRSAGGERGYTF. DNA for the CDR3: TGTGCCAGCAGGTCGGCAGGGGGCGAGCGTGGCTACACCTTC. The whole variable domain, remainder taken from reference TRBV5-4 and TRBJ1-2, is ETGVTQSPTHLIKTRGQQVTLRCSSQSGHNTVSWYQQALGQGPQFIFQYYREEENGRGNFPPRFSGLQFPNYSSELNVNALELDDSALYLCASRSAGGERGYTFGSGTRLTVV.

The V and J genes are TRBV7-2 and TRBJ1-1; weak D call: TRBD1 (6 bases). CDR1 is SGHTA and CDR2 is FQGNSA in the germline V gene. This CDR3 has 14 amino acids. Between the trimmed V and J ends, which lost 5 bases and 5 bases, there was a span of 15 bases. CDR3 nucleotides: TGTGCCAGCAGCCCCCCGGGGGGCTGGACTGAAGCTTTCTTT. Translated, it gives CASSPPGGWTEAFF. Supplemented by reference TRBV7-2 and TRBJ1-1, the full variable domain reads GAGVSQSPSNKVTEKGKDVELRCDPISGHTALYWYRQSLGQGLEFLIYFQGNSAPDKSGLPSDRFSAERTGGSVSTLTIQRTQQEDSAVYLCASSPPGGWTEAFFGQGTRLTVV.

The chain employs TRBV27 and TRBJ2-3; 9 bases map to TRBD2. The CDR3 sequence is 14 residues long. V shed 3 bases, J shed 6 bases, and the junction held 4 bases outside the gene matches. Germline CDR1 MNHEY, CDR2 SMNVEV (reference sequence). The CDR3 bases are TGTGCCAGCAGTTTGGGACTAGCTCCTGATACGCAGTATTTT. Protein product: CASSLGLAPDTQYF.

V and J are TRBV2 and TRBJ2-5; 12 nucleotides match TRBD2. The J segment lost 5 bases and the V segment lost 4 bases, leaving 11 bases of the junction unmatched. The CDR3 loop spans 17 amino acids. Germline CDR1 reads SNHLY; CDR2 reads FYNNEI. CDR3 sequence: CASSGLAGARGGETQYF. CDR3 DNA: TGTGCCAGCAGTGGACTAGCGGGGGCCCGTGGGGGGGAGACCCAGTACTTC.

The CDR3 DNA follows: TGTGCCAGCTCACCGGACAGAGTGAATGAAAAACTGTTTTTT. Amino acid sequence: CASSPDRVNEKLFF. The rearrangement joins TRBV18 to TRBJ1-4; D perhaps matches TRBD1 (6 bases). Germline V CDR1 and CDR2: KGHSH, LQKENI. V lost 3 bases and J lost 5, with 10 bases in between. This CDR3 is built from 14 residues.

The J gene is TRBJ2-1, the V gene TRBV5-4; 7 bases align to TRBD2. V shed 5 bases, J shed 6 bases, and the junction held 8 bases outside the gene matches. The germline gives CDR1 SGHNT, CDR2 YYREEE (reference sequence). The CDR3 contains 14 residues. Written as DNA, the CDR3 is TGTGCCAGCAGAGGCGGGAGTTACCTCAATGAGCAGTTCTTC. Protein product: CASRGGSYLNEQFF.